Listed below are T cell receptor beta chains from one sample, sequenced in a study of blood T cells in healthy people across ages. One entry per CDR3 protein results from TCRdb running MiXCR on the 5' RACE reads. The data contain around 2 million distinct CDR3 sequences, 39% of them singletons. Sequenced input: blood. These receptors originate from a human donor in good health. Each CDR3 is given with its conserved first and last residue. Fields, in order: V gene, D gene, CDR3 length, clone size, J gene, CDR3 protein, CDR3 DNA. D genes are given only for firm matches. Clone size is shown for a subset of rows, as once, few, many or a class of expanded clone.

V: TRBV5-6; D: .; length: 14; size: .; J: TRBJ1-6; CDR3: CASSFGVRDSPLHF; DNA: TGTGCCAGCAGCTTCGGGGTAAGAGATTCACCCCTCCACTTT
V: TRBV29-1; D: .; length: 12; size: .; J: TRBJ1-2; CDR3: CSGRDGNYGYTF; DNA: TGCAGCGGCCGGGACGGAAACTATGGCTACACCTTC
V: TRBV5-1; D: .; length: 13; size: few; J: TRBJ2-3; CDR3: CASNKEVADTQYF; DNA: TGCGCCAGCAATAAGGAGGTCGCAGATACGCAGTATTTT
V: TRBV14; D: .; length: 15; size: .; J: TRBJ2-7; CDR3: CASSQEMGSAYEQYF; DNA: TGTGCCAGCAGCCAAGAAATGGGGAGCGCCTACGAGCAGTACTTC
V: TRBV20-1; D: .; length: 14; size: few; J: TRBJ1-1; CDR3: CSARDGLSITEAFF; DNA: TGCAGTGCCCGCGACGGGTTATCTATCACTGAAGCTTTCTTT
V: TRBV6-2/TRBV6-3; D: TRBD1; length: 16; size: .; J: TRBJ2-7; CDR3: CASRNEVRTGGYEQYF; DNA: TGTGCCAGCAGAAACGAGGTGCGGACAGGGGGCTACGAGCAGTACTTC
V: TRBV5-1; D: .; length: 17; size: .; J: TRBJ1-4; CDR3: CASSPGDRYPLGEKLFF; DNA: TGCGCCAGCAGCCCTGGCGACAGATACCCACTTGGGGAAAAACTGTTTTTT
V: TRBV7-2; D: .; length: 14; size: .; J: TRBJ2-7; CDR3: CASSPDTPGYEQYF; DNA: TGTGCCAGCAGCCCCGATACGCCAGGTTACGAGCAGTACTTC
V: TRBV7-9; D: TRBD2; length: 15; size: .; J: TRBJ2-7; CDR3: CAGSLRSSGTYEQYF; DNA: TGTGCCGGCAGCTTAAGGTCTAGCGGAACCTACGAGCAGTACTTC
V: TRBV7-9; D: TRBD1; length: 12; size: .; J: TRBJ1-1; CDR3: CAGAQGDTEAFF; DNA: TGTGCCGGGGCACAGGGGGATACTGAAGCTTTCTTT
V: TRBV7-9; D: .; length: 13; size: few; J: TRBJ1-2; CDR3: CASSLPGRNGYTF; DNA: TGTGCCAGCAGCTTACCGGGGAGAAATGGCTACACCTTC
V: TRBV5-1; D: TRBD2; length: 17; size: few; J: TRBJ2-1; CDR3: CASSFGVGGARYNEQFF; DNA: TGCGCCAGCAGCTTCGGGGTCGGGGGGGCGCGATACAATGAGCAGTTCTTC
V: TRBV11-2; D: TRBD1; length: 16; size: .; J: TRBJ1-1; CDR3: CASSLLTGGRDTEAFF; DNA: TGTGCCAGCAGCTTATTAACAGGGGGTCGGGACACTGAAGCTTTCTTT
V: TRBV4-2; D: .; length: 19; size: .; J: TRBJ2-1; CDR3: CASSQDREPTEGSYNEQFF; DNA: TGTGCCAGCAGCCAAGATCGGGAGCCCACCGAGGGGTCCTACAATGAGCAGTTCTTC
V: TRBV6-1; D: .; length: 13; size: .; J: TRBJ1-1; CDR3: CASRDGPYTEAFF; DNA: TGTGCCAGCAGGGACGGCCCTTACACTGAAGCTTTCTTT
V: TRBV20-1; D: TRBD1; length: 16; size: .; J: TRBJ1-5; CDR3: CSAPTMGQGRNQPQHF; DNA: TGCAGTGCTCCCACAATGGGACAGGGGCGTAATCAGCCCCAGCATTTT
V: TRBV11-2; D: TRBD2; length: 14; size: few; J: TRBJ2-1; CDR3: CASSFRRGYNEQFF; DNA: TGTGCCAGCAGCTTCCGGCGGGGGTACAATGAGCAGTTCTTC
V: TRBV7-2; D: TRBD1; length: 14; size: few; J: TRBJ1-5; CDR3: CASSLTTGEQPQHF; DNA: TGTGCCAGCAGCCTTACAACAGGGGAACAGCCCCAGCATTTT
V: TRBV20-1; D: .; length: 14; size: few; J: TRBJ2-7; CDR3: CSAERRDSSYEQYF; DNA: TGCAGTGCAGAGAGGCGGGACAGCTCCTACGAGCAGTACTTC
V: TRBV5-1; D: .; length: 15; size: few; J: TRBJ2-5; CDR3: CASSRGRGPRETQYF; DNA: TGCGCCAGCAGCAGGGGACGGGGCCCAAGAGAGACCCAGTACTTC
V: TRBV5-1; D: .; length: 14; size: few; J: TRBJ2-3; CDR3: CASSFSHGGDTQYF; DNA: TGCGCCAGCAGCTTTAGCCATGGGGGAGATACGCAGTATTTT
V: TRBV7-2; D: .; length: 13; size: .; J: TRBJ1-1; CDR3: CASSLVREVEAFF; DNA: TGTGCCAGCAGCTTAGTTCGTGAGGTTGAAGCTTTCTTT